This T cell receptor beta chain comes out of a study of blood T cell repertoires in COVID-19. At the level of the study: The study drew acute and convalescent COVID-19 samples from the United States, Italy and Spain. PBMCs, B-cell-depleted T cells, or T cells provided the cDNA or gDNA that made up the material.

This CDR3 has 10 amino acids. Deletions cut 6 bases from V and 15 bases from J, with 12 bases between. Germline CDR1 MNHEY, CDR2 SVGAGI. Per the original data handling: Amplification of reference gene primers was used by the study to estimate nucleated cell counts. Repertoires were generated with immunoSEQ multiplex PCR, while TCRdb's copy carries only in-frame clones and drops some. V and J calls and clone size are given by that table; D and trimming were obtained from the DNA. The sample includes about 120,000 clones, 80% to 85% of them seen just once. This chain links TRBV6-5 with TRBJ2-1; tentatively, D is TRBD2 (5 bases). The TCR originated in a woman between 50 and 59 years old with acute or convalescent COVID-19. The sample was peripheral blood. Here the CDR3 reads CASSSSRRFF. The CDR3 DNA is TGTGCCAGCAGCTCTAGCCGAAGGTTCTTC.